The sequence of this T cell receptor beta chain was determined in a study of cytomegalovirus exposure and HLA in healthy donors. Study-wide context: The 100 to 150 validation repertoires and the roughly 680 first-cohort repertoires shared a platform, a later analysis reported.

Study-level results: First-cohort TCR clusters tended to co-occur in the roughly 130 validation repertoires, a later analysis found. Cytomegalovirus-associated TCR beta chains were listed, numbering roughly 150.

Produced via immunoSEQ multiplex PCR; TCRdb's table is partial and in-frame only. The table includes about 220,000 clones, just over 90% detected once. This clone was seen once. What it recognizes is unknown. CDR1 is MNHEY, CDR2 SVGAGI, per germline. V lost 7 bases, J lost 2 bases, and 17 bases lay in between. CDR3 length: 15 amino acids. The sequence was obtained from a woman under 30 in good health and CMV-seronegative. The specimen was PBMCs. V usage is TRBV6-5 and J usage is TRBJ1-2; D unresolved. CDR3 bases: TGTGCCAGCAAGGTTCGAAGGCAGGCCAACTATGGCTACACCTTC. This encodes CASKVRRQANYGYTF.